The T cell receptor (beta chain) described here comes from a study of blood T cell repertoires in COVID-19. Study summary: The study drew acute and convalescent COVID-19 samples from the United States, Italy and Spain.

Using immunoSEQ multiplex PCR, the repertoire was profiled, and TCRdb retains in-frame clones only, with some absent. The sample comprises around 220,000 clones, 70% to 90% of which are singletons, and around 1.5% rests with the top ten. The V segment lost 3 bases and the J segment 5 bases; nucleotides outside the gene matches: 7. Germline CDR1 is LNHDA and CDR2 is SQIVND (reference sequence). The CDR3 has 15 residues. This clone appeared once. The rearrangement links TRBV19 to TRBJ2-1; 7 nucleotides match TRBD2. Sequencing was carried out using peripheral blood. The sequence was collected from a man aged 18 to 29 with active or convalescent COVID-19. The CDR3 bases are TGTGCCAGTAGTATCCGCAGCGGGGTTAACAATGAGCAGTTCTTC. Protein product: CASSIRSGVNNEQFF.